The TCR beta chain under discussion was sequenced for a study of cytomegalovirus exposure and HLA in healthy donors. On the study more broadly: There were over 350 genotyped donors. Of these, 75% to 85% fell in the genetic ancestry cluster associated with self-reported Caucasian donors.

In the PCR, 60 Vbeta and 13 Jbeta primers were used. Sequenced by immunoSEQ multiplex PCR; TCRdb stores in-frame clones only, minus some. The profile covers 200,000 to 250,000 clones, with 70% to 80% appearing a single time and roughly 2.6% taken by the ten largest. About this clone: Antigen: not known.

Study conclusions and caveats: The study designated about 180 TCR beta chains cytomegalovirus-associated. Presence/absence results assume similar sequencing depth per donor, which may not hold.

The sequence was obtained from a woman aged 55-70 years in good health and CMV-seropositive. The source material was PBMCs.

In DNA, the CDR3 is TGTGCCAGCAGCTTAGCGGGGGGATACTCCTACAATGAGCAGTTCTTC. This codes for CASSLAGGYSYNEQFF. V usage is TRBV7-3 and J usage is TRBJ2-1; TRBD2 matches at 8 bases. The germline CDR1 and CDR2 sequences are SGHTA and FQGTGA. With V trimmed by 2 bases and J by 0 bases, 3 bases remained unmatched. The CDR3 runs 16 residues.